This T cell receptor beta chain was sequenced for a study of CD8 T cells in Susac syndrome. Trimming took off 1 base at V and 9 bases at J, with 16 bases between the two ends. Germline V CDR1 and CDR2: SGHRS, YFSETQ. CDR3 length: 14 amino acids. Random hexamers were used to reverse transcribe an amount of about 0.45 to 1 ug RNA. TCRdb ran MiXCR on the immunoSEQ multiplex PCR reads and lists one entry per CDR3 protein. The sample records about 240,000 distinct CDR3 sequences, approximately 95% being singletons. This clonotype was seen once. This sequence joins TRBV5-1 and TRBJ2-5; a weak D match, TRBD1 (5 bases). The specimen was CD4+ T cells from PBMCs. This sequence originates from a human donor with Susac syndrome. The CDR3 spells CASSLTDSPEAQYF. The CDR3 bases are TGCGCCAGCAGCTTGACAGACAGCCCCGAGGCCCAGTACTTC.